The T cell receptor (beta chain) described here comes from a study of shared clonotypes between healthy human individuals. Germline CDR1 reads SEHNR; CDR2 reads FQNEAQ (reference sequence). The CDR3 extends over 15 amino acids. Trimming left V 3 bases short and J 1 base short, with 11 bases between. There were only Caucasian adults among the donors, and all lived in Nashville, Tennessee. Each sorted subset replicate got 200 ng genomic DNA, tens of thousands of genomes. Using immunoSEQ multiplex PCR, the repertoire was profiled, and TCRdb retains in-frame clones only, with some absent. The sample lists 2 million to 2.5 million clones; over 90% were seen once.

The receptor's source is a man aged 18 to 29 in good health. Some clones in this sample may be carry-over from other donors' samples. Sequencing was done on a sample of naive CD4+ T cells from PBMCs. Noted subset: CD45RA+ positively selected. The V call is TRBV7-9, the J call TRBJ2-3, with a possible D match to TRBD2 (5 bases). The CDR3 bases are TGTGCCAGCAGCTTCCGCGGGCTAGGCACAGATACGCAGTATTTT. Its protein is CASSFRGLGTDTQYF.